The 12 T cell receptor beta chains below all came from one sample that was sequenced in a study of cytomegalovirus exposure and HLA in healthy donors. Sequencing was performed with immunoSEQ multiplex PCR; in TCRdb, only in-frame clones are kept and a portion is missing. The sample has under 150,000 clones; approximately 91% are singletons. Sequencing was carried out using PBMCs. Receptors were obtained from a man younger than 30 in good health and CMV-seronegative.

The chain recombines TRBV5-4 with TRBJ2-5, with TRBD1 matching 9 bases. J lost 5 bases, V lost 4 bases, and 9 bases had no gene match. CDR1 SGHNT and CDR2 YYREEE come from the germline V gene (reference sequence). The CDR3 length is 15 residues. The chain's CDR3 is CASSKPGQGGETQYF. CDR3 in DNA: TGTGCCAGCAGCAAGCCGGGACAGGGAGGTGAGACCCAGTACTTC. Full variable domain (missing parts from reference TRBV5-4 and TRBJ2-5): ETGVTQSPTHLIKTRGQQVTLRCSSQSGHNTVSWYQQALGQGPQFIFQYYREEENGRGNFPPRFSGLQFPNYSSELNVNALELDDSALYLCASSKPGQGGETQYFGPGTRLLVL.

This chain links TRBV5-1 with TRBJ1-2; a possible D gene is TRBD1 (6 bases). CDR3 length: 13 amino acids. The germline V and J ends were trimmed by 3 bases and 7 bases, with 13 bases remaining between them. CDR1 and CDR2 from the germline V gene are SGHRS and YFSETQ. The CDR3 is CASSSDRSGGYTF. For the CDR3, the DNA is TGCGCCAGCAGCTCCGACAGGTCTGGTGGCTACACCTTC.

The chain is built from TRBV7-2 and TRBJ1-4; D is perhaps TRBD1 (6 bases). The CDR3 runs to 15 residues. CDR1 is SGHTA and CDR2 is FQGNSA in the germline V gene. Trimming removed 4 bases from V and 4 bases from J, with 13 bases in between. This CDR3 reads CASSSTGRVNEKLFF. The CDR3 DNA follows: TGTGCCAGCAGCTCTACAGGGAGGGTTAATGAAAAACTGTTTTTT.

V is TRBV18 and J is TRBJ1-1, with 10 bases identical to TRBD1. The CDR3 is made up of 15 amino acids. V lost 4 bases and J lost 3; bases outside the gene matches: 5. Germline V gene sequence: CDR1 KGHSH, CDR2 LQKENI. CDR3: CASSLSGTGDTEAFF. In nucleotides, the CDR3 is TGTGCCAGCTCACTATCCGGGACAGGGGACACTGAAGCTTTCTTT.

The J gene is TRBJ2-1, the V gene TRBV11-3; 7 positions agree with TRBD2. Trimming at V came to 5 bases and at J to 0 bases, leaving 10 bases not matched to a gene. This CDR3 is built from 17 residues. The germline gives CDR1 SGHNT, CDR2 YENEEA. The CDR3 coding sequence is TGTGCCAGCAGCCCCCGGGGGGTGGGAAACTCCTACAATGAGCAGTTCTTC. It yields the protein CASSPRGVGNSYNEQFF.

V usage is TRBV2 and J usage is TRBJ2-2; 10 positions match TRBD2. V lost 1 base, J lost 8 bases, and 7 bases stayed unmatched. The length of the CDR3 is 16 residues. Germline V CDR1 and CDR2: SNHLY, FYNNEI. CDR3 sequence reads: CASSEVSGGIGGELFF. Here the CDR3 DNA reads TGTGCCAGCAGTGAAGTTAGCGGGGGGATTGGTGGGGAGCTGTTTTTT.

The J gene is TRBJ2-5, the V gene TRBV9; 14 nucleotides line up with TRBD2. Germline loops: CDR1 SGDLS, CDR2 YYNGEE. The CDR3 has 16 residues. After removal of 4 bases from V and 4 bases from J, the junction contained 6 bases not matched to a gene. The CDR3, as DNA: TGTGCCAGCAGCCCACAGACTAGCGGGAGGGGAGAGACCCAGTACTTC. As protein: CASSPQTSGRGETQYF.

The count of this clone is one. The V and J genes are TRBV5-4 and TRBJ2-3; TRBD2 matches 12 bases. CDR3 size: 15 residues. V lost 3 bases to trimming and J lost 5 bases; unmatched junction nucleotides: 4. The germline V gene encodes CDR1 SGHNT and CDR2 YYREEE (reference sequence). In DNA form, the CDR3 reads TGTGCCAGCAGCTGGACTAGCGGGGTGGAAGATACGCAGTATTTT. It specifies CASSWTSGVEDTQYF.

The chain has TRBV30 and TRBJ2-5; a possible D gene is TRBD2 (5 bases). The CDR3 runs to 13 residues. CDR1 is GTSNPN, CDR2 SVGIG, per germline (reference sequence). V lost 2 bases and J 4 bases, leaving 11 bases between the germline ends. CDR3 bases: TGTGCCTGGAGTTTCCAGGCGGGAGAGACCCAGTACTTC. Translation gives CAWSFQAGETQYF. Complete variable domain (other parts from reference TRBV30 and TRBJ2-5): SQTIHQWPATLVQPVGSPLSLECTVEGTSNPNLYWYRQAAGRGLQLLFYSVGIGQISSEVPQNLSASRPQDRQFILSSKKLLLSDSGFYLCAWSFQAGETQYFGPGTRLLVL.

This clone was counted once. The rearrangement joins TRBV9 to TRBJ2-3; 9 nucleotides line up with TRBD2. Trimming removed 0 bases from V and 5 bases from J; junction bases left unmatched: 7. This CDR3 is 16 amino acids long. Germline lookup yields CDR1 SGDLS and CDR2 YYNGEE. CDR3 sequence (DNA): TGTGCCAGCAGCGTAGGTGAGCGGGGGGCCGGAGATACGCAGTATTTT. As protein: CASSVGERGAGDTQYF.

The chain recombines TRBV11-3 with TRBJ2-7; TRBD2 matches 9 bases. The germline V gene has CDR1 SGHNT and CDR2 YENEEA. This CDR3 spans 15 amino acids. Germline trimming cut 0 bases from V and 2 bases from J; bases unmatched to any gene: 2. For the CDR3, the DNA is TGTGCCAGCAGCTTAGAGCGGGGGGGAGCCTACGAGCAGTACGTC. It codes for CASSLERGGAYEQYV.

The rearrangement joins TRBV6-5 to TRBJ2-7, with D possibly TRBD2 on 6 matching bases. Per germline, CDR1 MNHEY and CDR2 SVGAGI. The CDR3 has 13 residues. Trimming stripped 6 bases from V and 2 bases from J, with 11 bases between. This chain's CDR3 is CASRNGGTYEQYF. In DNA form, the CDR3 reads TGTGCCAGCAGGAACGGGGGAACCTACGAGCAGTACTTC.